A single sample is the source of the 26 T cell receptor beta chains below, sequenced in a study of response to subunit inactivated influenza vaccine. TCRdb itself ran the RT-PCR reads through MiXCR, one entry per CDR3 protein. The sample consists of about 650,000 distinct CDR3 sequences, 13% to 15% of them appearing once. The source was PBMCs from blood, collected approximately 15 days before vaccination. The receptors originated from a man aged 50 or older who received an inactivated influenza vaccine.

CDR3 protein: CASSLAFSQNEQFF. As DNA, the CDR3 is TGTGCCAGCAGCTTAGCGTTTAGCCAGAATGAGCAGTTCTTC. The chain recombines TRBV7-2 with TRBJ2-1; D unresolved. V lost 0 bases to trimming and J lost 7 bases, with 10 bases between them. The length of the CDR3 is 14 residues. The V gene's germline CDR1 is SGHTA and CDR2 FQGNSA.

This chain links TRBV28 with TRBJ2-2, with D unresolved. The CDR3 consists of 14 residues. V lost 5 bases and J 1 base, leaving 8 bases between the germline ends. The germline V gene encodes CDR1 MDHEN and CDR2 SYDVKM. Written as DNA, the CDR3 is TGTGCCAGCAGTGGCAGCATGAACACCGGGGAGCTGTTTTTT. Translated: CASSGSMNTGELFF. The complete variable domain, with remaining parts taken from reference TRBV28 and TRBJ2-2, reads DVKVTQSSRYLVKRTGEKVFLECVQDMDHENMFWYRQDPGLGLRLIYFSYDVKMKEKGDIPEGYSVSREKKERFSLILESASTNQTSMYLCASSGSMNTGELFFGEGSRLTVL.

This clonotype was observed a handful of times. The chain uses TRBV4-3 and TRBJ2-1, with D uncertain. V gave up 4 bases and J gave up 3 bases, with 10 bases separating them. In germline, CDR1 is LGHNA, CDR2 YSLEER. CDR3 length equals 14 residues. Here the CDR3 reads CASSPWVGYNEQFF. The CDR3 nucleotides are TGCGCCAGCAGCCCCTGGGTAGGCTACAATGAGCAGTTCTTC.

This clonotype was counted only a few times. J is TRBJ2-5 and V is TRBV3-1; 10 positions agree with TRBD2. This CDR3 region has 17 residues. V lost 0 bases, J lost 1 base, and 5 bases stayed unmatched. Germline CDR1 reads LGHDT; CDR2 reads YNNKEL (reference sequence). The CDR3 DNA sequence: TGTGCCAGCAGCCAAGATCCCGGGACTAGCGTCCAAGAGACCCAGTACTTC. Translating it yields CASSQDPGTSVQETQYF.

The chain recombines TRBV28 with TRBJ1-2, with 7 bases lining up with TRBD1. The CDR3 length is 13 residues. Looked up from germline, CDR1 is MDHEN and CDR2 is SYDVKM. V was clipped by 7 bases and J by 1 base; unmatched bases: 3. CDR3 loop: CASKQGHNYGYTF. The CDR3 DNA is TGTGCCAGCAAACAGGGGCATAACTATGGCTACACCTTC.

There are a few counts of this clonotype. This chain joins TRBV11-2 and TRBJ2-7, with 8 positions matching TRBD1. The CDR3 runs 20 residues. Germline trimming cut 5 bases from V and 0 bases from J; bases unmatched to any gene: 21. The V gene's germline CDR1 is SGHAT and CDR2 FQNNGV. DNA for the CDR3: TGTGCCAGCAGCCCCCTACCCGGGACAGGCCGTCTATCGAGCTCCTACGAGCAGTACTTC. Residues: CASSPLPGTGRLSSSYEQYF.

A few counts support this clonotype. The V gene is TRBV10-3, the J gene TRBJ2-3, with D uncertain. V lost 3 bases and J lost 5, with 9 bases in between. CDR1 ENHRY and CDR2 SYGVKD come from the germline V gene. This CDR3 contains 13 residues. The CDR3 here is CAISDKALDTQYF. As DNA, the CDR3 is TGTGCCATCAGTGATAAGGCCCTAGATACGCAGTATTTT.

This sequence joins TRBV10-3 and TRBJ2-3; 8 nucleotides line up with TRBD1. Trimming removed 11 bases from V and 3 bases from J; junction bases left unmatched: 10. Looked up from germline, CDR1 is ENHRY and CDR2 is SYGVKD. This CDR3 comprises 14 residues. In DNA, the CDR3 is TGTGCCGCGAGGCGGACAGGGAGTACAGATACGCAGTATTTT. Protein sequence: CAARRTGSTDTQYF.

The rearrangement joins TRBV20-1 to TRBJ1-2; D call uncertain. The germline V gene encodes CDR1 DFQATT and CDR2 SNEGSKA (reference sequence). The CDR3 consists of 14 residues. With 6 bases removed from V and 2 bases from J, the gap between germline ends came to 16 bases. CDR3 bases: TGCAGTGCCAACCCCTGGGCGGTGAACTATGGCTACACCTTC. It yields the protein CSANPWAVNYGYTF.

This chain links TRBV12-3 or TRBV12-4 with TRBJ1-2; perhaps TRBD1 as D (6 bases). V shed 10 bases and J shed 7 bases, with 22 bases lying between them. This CDR3 spans 14 amino acids. This CDR3 reads CATGETGRRAGYTF. The CDR3 DNA sequence: TGTGCCACTGGAGAGACAGGCCGGAGAGCTGGCTACACCTTC.

This clonotype was counted only a few times. The rearrangement uses TRBV25-1 and TRBJ2-5, with TRBD2 matching over 15 bases. CDR1 and CDR2 from the germline V gene are MGHDK and SYGVNS. The CDR3 consists of 16 residues. V dropped 6 bases and J dropped 7; count of bases not matched to a gene: 9. CDR3 sequence (DNA): TGTGCCAGCAGCGAGGGACTAGCGGGAGGTTATGTGACCCAGTACTTC. Amino acid sequence: CASSEGLAGGYVTQYF.

In this sample, this clonotype turned up a few times. V gene TRBV11-1 combines with J gene TRBJ2-1; 10 bases line up with TRBD2. CDR1 and CDR2 (germline): SGHAT, FQDESV (reference sequence). CDR3 size: 18 residues. Trimming at V came to 3 bases and at J to 5 bases, leaving 13 bases not matched to a gene. DNA of the CDR3: TGTGCCAGCAGCTTTACCCCCCTCACTAGCGGGATTGACAATGAGCAGTTCTTC. This sequence encodes CASSFTPLTSGIDNEQFF.

This clonotype was observed at least ten times. The chain couples TRBV15 to TRBJ1-6; unclear D gene. This CDR3 is built from 12 residues. The germline V gene has CDR1 LNHNV and CDR2 YYDKDF (reference sequence). Trimming shortened V by 6 bases and J by 7 bases, and 7 bases separated the two germline ends. The CDR3 bases are TGTGCCACCAGTACCGAGAATTCACCCCTCCACTTT. Its translation: CATSTENSPLHF.

The CDR3 nucleotides read TGTGCCAGCAGCGCCGGCGGCGGGAGCAACTACAATGAGCAGTTCTTC. Its translation: CASSAGGGSNYNEQFF. The genes are TRBV9 and TRBJ2-1, with TRBD2 matching over 7 bases. This CDR3 comprises 16 residues. Germline trimming cut 3 bases from V and 3 bases from J; bases unmatched to any gene: 9. Looked up from germline, CDR1 is SGDLS and CDR2 is YYNGEE.

In its sample, this clonotype was seen many times. V usage is TRBV7-8 and J usage is TRBJ1-1; 7 nucleotides agree with TRBD1. Germline CDR1 is SGHVS and CDR2 is FQNEAQ. With V trimmed by 1 base and J by 0 bases, 8 bases remained unmatched. CDR3 size: 17 residues. The CDR3: CASSLVDREGMNTEAFF. The CDR3 bases are TGTGCCAGCAGCTTAGTCGACAGGGAGGGGATGAACACTGAAGCTTTCTTT.

The rearrangement joins TRBV9 to TRBJ2-1; weak D call: TRBD1 (7 bases). This CDR3 is 18 amino acids long. With 4 bases removed from V and 4 bases from J, the gap between germline ends came to 24 bases. In germline, CDR1 is SGDLS, CDR2 YYNGEE. The CDR3 DNA is TGTGCCAGCAGCTCCACCCCAGACAGGGTGGGAGGTTACAATGAGCAGTTCTTC. Translated, it gives CASSSTPDRVGGYNEQFF.

The rearrangement uses TRBV11-2 and TRBJ2-2; 14 bases are shared with TRBD2. The CDR3 is 19 residues long. Per germline, CDR1 SGHAT and CDR2 FQNNGV. V shed 2 bases and J 6 bases; nucleotides not matched to a gene: 11. The CDR3 DNA sequence: TGTGCCAGCAGCTTACTGAGACTAGCGGGGGGGGTGCGTCCCGGGGAGCTGTTTTTT. Protein product: CASSLLRLAGGVRPGELFF.

This clonotype occurred a few times. The chain carries TRBV20-1 and TRBJ2-7, with D perhaps TRBD2 (5 bases). V dropped 1 base and J dropped 3 bases, with 13 bases sitting between them. The CDR3 extends over 14 amino acids. The germline gives CDR1 DFQATT, CDR2 SNEGSKA (reference sequence). The CDR3 region has the DNA TGCAGTGCTAGAGCGACTGATCGGGGCTACGAGCAGTACTTC. Its protein is CSARATDRGYEQYF.

The rearrangement links TRBV27 to TRBJ2-1; 10 bases agree with TRBD2. CDR3 length: 15 residues. The V segment lost 7 bases and the J segment 8 bases; nucleotides outside the gene matches: 11. CDR1 MNHEY and CDR2 SMNVEV come from the germline V gene (reference sequence). CDR3 nucleotide sequence: TGTGCCAGCACCAAAGGGGGACTAGCGTCCCATGAGCAGTTCTTC. It encodes CASTKGGLASHEQFF.

The chain joins TRBV20-1 to TRBJ1-1, with D uncertain. Trimming pared 6 bases from V and 4 bases from J, leaving 15 bases between. The CDR3 is made up of 13 amino acids. CDR1 and CDR2 (germline): DFQATT, SNEGSKA (reference sequence). Here the CDR3 reads CSAPRDRGTEAFF. The CDR3 DNA reads as TGCAGTGCCCCGAGGGATCGAGGCACTGAAGCTTTCTTT.

This rearrangement joins TRBV10-3 to TRBJ2-7, with 9 nucleotides matching TRBD1. V trimming: 3 bases; J trimming: 0 bases; junction bases outside the gene matches: 12. The CDR3 is 18 amino acids. Germline assignment: CDR1 ENHRY and CDR2 SYGVKD. CDR3 sequence: CAISDHAGTGTYSYEQYF. The CDR3 nucleotides read TGTGCCATCAGTGACCACGCCGGGACAGGGACCTACTCCTACGAGCAGTACTTC.

This clonotype was seen a few times. The chain employs TRBV10-3 and TRBJ1-5, with D uncertain. CDR3 length equals 16 residues. The germline CDR1 and CDR2 sequences are ENHRY and SYGVKD. The V gene lost 0 bases and the J gene lost 4 bases, with 13 bases spanning the gap. The CDR3: CAISESKYAGNQPQHF. The CDR3 coding sequence is TGTGCCATCAGTGAGTCGAAGTACGCGGGGAATCAGCCCCAGCATTTT.

This clonotype was observed a few times. The chain employs TRBV5-5 and TRBJ2-7; the D gene is possibly TRBD1 (5 bases). In germline, CDR1 is SGHKS, CDR2 YYEKEE (reference sequence). The V gene lost 4 bases and the J gene lost 7 bases, with 18 bases spanning the gap. CDR3 length: 14 amino acids. For the CDR3, the DNA is TGTGCCAGCAGCCCCGACACCCCTAGGGGAGAGCAGTACTTC. Protein sequence: CASSPDTPRGEQYF.

This clonotype was counted only a few times. V usage is TRBV20-1 and J usage is TRBJ2-1; 14 bases line up with TRBD2. The germline V gene has CDR1 DFQATT and CDR2 SNEGSKA (reference sequence). This CDR3 spans 16 amino acids. V lost 3 bases, J lost 8 bases, and 9 bases stayed unmatched. The CDR3 region is CSARDLTSGRGHEQFF. CDR3 nucleotides: TGCAGTGCTAGGGACCTGACTAGCGGGAGGGGGCATGAGCAGTTCTTC.

Ten or more counts support this clonotype. This chain uses TRBV27 with TRBJ2-1; D remains unclear. The CDR3 sequence is 14 residues long. Germline CDR1 MNHEY, CDR2 SMNVEV (reference sequence). The ends were cut back, 5 bases at V and 9 bases at J, with 17 bases in the middle. CDR3 sequence reads: CASSPLGFGIEQFF. In nucleotides, the CDR3 is TGTGCCAGCAGTCCACTGGGGTTCGGCATTGAGCAGTTCTTC.

The chain recombines TRBV29-1 with TRBJ2-1; 11 nucleotides align to TRBD1. Losses at the gene ends were 6 bases for V and 6 bases for J; bases not matched to a gene: 7. The length of the CDR3 is 14 residues. Germline lookup yields CDR1 SQVTM and CDR2 ANQGSEA. The CDR3 loop is CSVTTGTGGNEQFF. The CDR3 region has the DNA TGCAGCGTCACTACCGGGACAGGGGGCAATGAGCAGTTCTTC.